This T cell receptor beta chain was observed in a study of blood T cell repertoires in COVID-19. Study information: Acute and convalescent COVID-19 specimens originated in the United States, Italy and Spain.

Per the original methods: By means of reference gene primer amplification, nucleated cell counts were estimated. Clones were read by immunoSEQ multiplex PCR, and TCRdb kept only the in-frame ones, dropping some. That table is the source of V, J and clone size, and D and trimming were worked out from the DNA. The data contain 75,000 or so clones, roughly 90% of them singletons. The sample consisted of peripheral blood. This receptor was taken from an older man with acute or convalescent COVID-19.

The CDR3 region is CASSLARGGEQYF. The CDR3, as DNA: TGTGCCAGCAGTTTAGCGCGGGGTGGAGAGCAGTACTTC. The genes are TRBV12-3 or TRBV12-4 and TRBJ2-7; a possible D gene is TRBD2 (6 bases). The CDR3 is 13 residues long. The V end was cut by 0 bases, the J end by 7 bases, with 10 bases between.